This T cell receptor (beta chain) was found in a study of OX40 agonist ivuxolimab in advanced cancers. Broader study findings: Blood T cells, both CD4+ and CD8+, expanded clonally by week 6 at 0.1 to 3.0 mg/kg.

This clone was picked up one time. Its antigen remains unidentified. Germline V lookup: CDR1 SQVTM, CDR2 ANQGSEA. The V and J ends lost 4 bases and 6 bases respectively, with 16 bases between them. The CDR3 spans 13 residues. Sequencing used immunoSEQ multiplex PCR; TCRdb keeps in-frame clones, though not all of them. This sample has 8,500 to 13,000 clones, with about four fifths found just once. The sample here was CD4+ or CD8+ T cells sorted from blood, taken in a trial of the OX40 agonist ivuxolimab. The receptor was derived from an adult with an advanced solid tumor such as melanoma, head and neck, liver or kidney cancer. This chain links TRBV29-1 with TRBJ2-7; D assignment may be TRBD1 or TRBD2 (5 bases each). The CDR3 loop is CSVGGELSVEQYF. DNA for the CDR3: TGCAGCGTTGGAGGGGAGCTCTCCGTCGAGCAGTACTTC.